One and the same sample provided the 10 T cell receptor beta chains below, sequenced in a study of T cell responses to AZD1222 COVID-19 vaccine. TCRdb keeps only in-frame clones here, not all; method: immunoSEQ multiplex PCR. This sample has under 200,000 clones, with 91% found just once. The sequences come from peripheral blood, collected on day 0 of AZD1222 vaccination. The receptors derive from an adult in good health.

The rearrangement joins TRBV27 to TRBJ1-1; TRBD1 matches 8 bases. The germline gives CDR1 MNHEY, CDR2 SMNVEV (reference sequence). The CDR3 covers 16 residues. J lost 5 bases, V lost 4 bases, and 12 bases had no gene match. The CDR3 loop reads CASSSRTGRPPTEAFF. DNA of the CDR3: TGTGCCAGCAGTTCCAGGACAGGGCGACCTCCGACTGAAGCTTTCTTT.

The chain recombines TRBV5-4 with TRBJ1-1, with TRBD1 matching over 7 bases. Germline V gene lookup returns CDR1 SGHNT and CDR2 YYREEE (reference sequence). With 3 bases clipped from V and 0 bases from J, the junction kept 14 bases outside the gene matches. The CDR3 spans 18 residues. Here the CDR3 reads CASSSPRQGLRMNTEAFF. The DNA of the CDR3 is TGTGCCAGCAGCTCCCCCCGACAGGGATTACGAATGAACACTGAAGCTTTCTTT.

This clone was recorded only once. V usage is TRBV19 and J usage is TRBJ1-1; 8 bases agree with TRBD1. V dropped 5 bases and J dropped 4; count of bases not matched to a gene: 6. CDR3 length equals 14 residues. Germline V CDR1 and CDR2: LNHDA, SQIVND (reference sequence). CDR3 DNA: TGTGCCAGTAGTGCCCGGGACAGGTCCACTGAAGCTTTCTTT. Translated, it gives CASSARDRSTEAFF.

The V gene is TRBV5-5, the J gene TRBJ1-1; D is unclear. CDR3 length: 14 amino acids. V lost 4 bases and J lost 1, with 11 bases in between. Germline CDR1 reads SGHKS; CDR2 reads YYEKEE (reference sequence). CDR3 bases: TGTGCCAGCAGCCATCCCCGCGGGAACACTGAAGCTTTCTTT. Its translation: CASSHPRGNTEAFF.

The chain couples TRBV6-5 to TRBJ2-7; 10 bases are shared with TRBD1. The V segment lost 6 bases and the J segment 5 bases; nucleotides outside the gene matches: 10. Germline V gene sequence: CDR1 MNHEY, CDR2 SVGAGI. The CDR3 is 15 amino acids. This CDR3 is CASRITGTGDHEQYF. CDR3 sequence (DNA): TGTGCCAGCAGAATAACCGGGACAGGGGACCACGAGCAGTACTTC.

This clone is a singleton in its sample. The gene calls are TRBV2 and TRBJ1-5; D is uncertain. The CDR3 has 14 residues. V gave up 3 bases and J gave up 0 bases, with 6 bases separating them. Germline CDR1 is SNHLY and CDR2 is FYNNEI. The DNA of the CDR3 is TGTGCCAGCAGTGAGGGGTATAGCAATCAGCCCCAGCATTTT. It is translated as CASSEGYSNQPQHF.

This chain joins TRBV5-7 and TRBJ2-1, with 14 bases aligning to TRBD2. TRBV5-7 belongs to the ORF category, with a function that is uncertain. J lost 0 bases, V lost 4 bases, and 9 bases had no gene match. This CDR3 spans 19 amino acids. Here the CDR3 reads CASSRRGTSGSRSYNEQFF. CDR3 coding DNA: TGTGCCAGCAGCCGCCGAGGGACTAGCGGGAGTCGCTCCTACAATGAGCAGTTCTTC.

The genes are TRBV25-1 and TRBJ2-7, with 9 bases fitting TRBD2. Germline V lookup: CDR1 MGHDK, CDR2 SYGVNS. The CDR3 extends over 13 amino acids. The junction had 4 bases not matched to a gene; V was cut back by 6 bases and J by 4 bases. The CDR3 DNA reads TGTGCCAGCAGGCGGGAGGGCCGGTACGAGCAGTACTTC. Amino acids: CASRREGRYEQYF.

The chain employs TRBV6-5 and TRBJ1-2; 7 nucleotides line up with TRBD1. Germline CDR1 is MNHEY and CDR2 is SVGAGI. The CDR3 has 15 amino acids. J lost 3 bases, V lost 6 bases, and 10 bases had no gene match. CDR3: CASSVTGTYDYGYTF. CDR3 DNA sequence: TGTGCCAGCAGCGTGACAGGGACGTACGACTATGGCTACACCTTC.

The chain carries TRBV2 and TRBJ1-2; 7 nucleotides line up with TRBD1. The CDR3 runs 14 residues. With 4 bases clipped from V and 7 bases from J, the junction kept 9 bases outside the gene matches. The germline V gene has CDR1 SNHLY and CDR2 FYNNEI. CDR3 loop: CASSGNTGVGGYTF. Written as DNA, the CDR3 is TGTGCCAGCAGTGGGAACACAGGGGTAGGTGGCTACACCTTC.